The rows below give T cell receptor beta chains drawn from one sample of a study of cytomegalovirus exposure and HLA in healthy donors. Generated by immunoSEQ multiplex PCR, the TCRdb table keeps only in-frame clones and is missing some. Altogether over 150,000 clones are present, roughly 77% being singletons, with the ten largest covering around 4.7%. Material: PBMCs. The source of these receptors is a male donor in good health and CMV-seronegative. The CDR3 runs from the conserved cysteine through the conserved F or W. Each record gives: CDR3 length, clone size, V gene, D gene, J gene, CDR3 protein, CDR3 DNA. The D gene is left open where the match is weak. Size is omitted from some rows. Given values are once, few, many or a class for expanded clones.

len: 15; abundance: .; v_gene: TRBV4-1; d_gene: TRBD1; j_gene: TRBJ2-3; CDR3aa: CASSLEDRTPDTQYF; CDR3nt: TGCGCCAGCAGCCTAGAGGACAGGACGCCAGATACGCAGTATTTT
len: 16; abundance: .; v_gene: TRBV18; d_gene: TRBD1; j_gene: TRBJ1-6; CDR3aa: CASSPLGTGESSPLHF; CDR3nt: TGTGCCAGCTCACCGCTTGGGACAGGGGAGTCGTCACCCCTCCACTTT
len: 15; abundance: once; v_gene: TRBV28; d_gene: .; j_gene: TRBJ2-7; CDR3aa: CASSLGTGLGYEQYF; CDR3nt: .
len: 15; abundance: .; v_gene: TRBV7-6; d_gene: .; j_gene: TRBJ2-1; CDR3aa: CASSFEGASYNEQFF; CDR3nt: TGTGCCAGCAGCTTTGAGGGCGCGTCCTACAATGAGCAGTTCTTC
len: 14; abundance: .; v_gene: TRBV27; d_gene: .; j_gene: TRBJ1-6; CDR3aa: CASSLGGINSPLHF; CDR3nt: TGTGCCAGCAGTTTGGGAGGAATCAATTCACCCCTCCACTTT
len: 17; abundance: few; v_gene: TRBV4-2; d_gene: TRBD2; j_gene: TRBJ2-1; CDR3aa: CASSQKTSGTSYNEQFF; CDR3nt: TGTGCCAGCAGCCAAAAGACTAGCGGGACTTCCTACAATGAGCAGTTCTTC
len: 13; abundance: .; v_gene: TRBV5-1; d_gene: .; j_gene: TRBJ2-2; CDR3aa: CASSLPDTGELFF; CDR3nt: TGCGCCAGCAGCCTTCCTGACACCGGGGAGCTGTTTTTT
len: 19; abundance: .; v_gene: TRBV4-1; d_gene: .; j_gene: TRBJ2-7; CDR3aa: CASSQVGGRRRTSSYEQYF; CDR3nt: TGCGCCAGCAGCCAAGTGGGAGGTCGCCGCCGGACGAGCTCCTACGAGCAGTACTTC
len: 14; abundance: once; v_gene: TRBV28; d_gene: .; j_gene: TRBJ1-3; CDR3aa: CASKGGVTGNTIYF; CDR3nt: TGTGCCAGCAAAGGGGGGGTAACTGGAAACACCATATATTTT
len: 14; abundance: few; v_gene: TRBV12-2; d_gene: .; j_gene: TRBJ2-7; CDR3aa: CASRLGTSGSEQYF; CDR3nt: TGTGCAAGTCGCTTAGGGACTAGCGGGAGCGAGCAGTACTTC
len: 16; abundance: once; v_gene: TRBV7-7; d_gene: TRBD1; j_gene: TRBJ2-3; CDR3aa: CASSSGTGARTDTQYF; CDR3nt: TGTGCCAGCAGCTCTGGGACAGGGGCACGCACAGATACGCAGTATTTT
len: 14; abundance: .; v_gene: TRBV6-5; d_gene: TRBD1; j_gene: TRBJ2-7; CDR3aa: CASRDRGGPNEQYF; CDR3nt: TGTGCCAGCAGAGACAGGGGTGGTCCTAACGAGCAGTACTTC
len: 12; abundance: .; v_gene: TRBV11-2; d_gene: .; j_gene: TRBJ1-3; CDR3aa: CASSLSGYTIYF; CDR3nt: TGTGCCAGCAGCCTATCAGGGTACACCATATATTTT
len: 13; abundance: few; v_gene: TRBV30; d_gene: .; j_gene: TRBJ1-2; CDR3aa: CATMRRTAIGYTF; CDR3nt: TGTGCAACTATGCGGCGGACAGCTATCGGCTACACCTTC
len: 12; abundance: .; v_gene: TRBV28; d_gene: .; j_gene: TRBJ2-7; CDR3aa: CASRSGFYEQYF; CDR3nt: TGTGCCAGCAGATCAGGGTTCTACGAGCAGTACTTC
len: 16; abundance: .; v_gene: TRBV4-2; d_gene: .; j_gene: TRBJ2-3; CDR3aa: CASSQDQVVLTDTQYF; CDR3nt: TGTGCCAGCAGCCAAGATCAGGTGGTGCTCACAGATACGCAGTATTTT
len: 15; abundance: .; v_gene: TRBV5-6; d_gene: .; j_gene: TRBJ2-7; CDR3aa: CASSLYGASSYEQYF; CDR3nt: TGTGCCAGCAGCTTGTATGGGGCCAGCTCCTACGAGCAGTACTTC
len: 12; abundance: .; v_gene: TRBV6-4; d_gene: .; j_gene: TRBJ1-1; CDR3aa: CASSDSGGRAFF; CDR3nt: TGTGCCAGCAGTGACTCGGGAGGGCGAGCTTTCTTT
len: 13; abundance: .; v_gene: TRBV19; d_gene: .; j_gene: TRBJ2-3; CDR3aa: CATSGHLTDTQYF; CDR3nt: TGTGCCACCTCGGGACACCTCACAGATACGCAGTATTTT
len: 15; abundance: few; v_gene: TRBV7-9; d_gene: TRBD1; j_gene: TRBJ2-1; CDR3aa: CASSLEQGAGNEQFF; CDR3nt: TGTGCCAGCAGCTTAGAACAGGGGGCTGGAAATGAGCAGTTCTTC
len: 11; abundance: .; v_gene: TRBV7-9; d_gene: .; j_gene: TRBJ1-6; CDR3aa: CASSFDGDLHF; CDR3nt: TGTGCCAGCAGCTTCGACGGGGATCTCCACTTT
len: 16; abundance: .; v_gene: TRBV6-1; d_gene: .; j_gene: TRBJ1-3; CDR3aa: CASSGRGHSSGNTIYF; CDR3nt: TGTGCCAGCAGTGGAAGGGGCCATAGCTCTGGAAACACCATATATTTT
len: 16; abundance: .; v_gene: TRBV4-3; d_gene: .; j_gene: TRBJ1-3; CDR3aa: CASSQDSYREGNTIYF; CDR3nt: TGCGCCAGCAGCCAAGATTCGTACAGAGAGGGAAACACCATATATTTT
len: 14; abundance: .; v_gene: TRBV7-7; d_gene: TRBD1; j_gene: TRBJ2-7; CDR3aa: CASSLGTGHYEQYF; CDR3nt: TGTGCCAGCAGCTTAGGGACAGGACACTACGAGCAGTACTTC
len: 17; abundance: .; v_gene: TRBV5-1; d_gene: .; j_gene: TRBJ2-3; CDR3aa: CASSRSFTGERADTQYF; CDR3nt: TGCGCCAGCAGCCGCTCGTTTACGGGGGAGAGGGCAGATACGCAGTATTTT
len: 17; abundance: .; v_gene: TRBV7-2; d_gene: TRBD1; j_gene: TRBJ1-5; CDR3aa: CASSPGTGAYSNQPQHF; CDR3nt: TGTGCCAGCAGTCCCGGGACAGGGGCTTATAGCAATCAGCCCCAGCATTTT
len: 18; abundance: .; v_gene: TRBV7-2; d_gene: TRBD2; j_gene: TRBJ2-3; CDR3aa: CASSAGVSGRRLTHTQYF; CDR3nt: TGTGCCAGCAGCGCCGGGGTTAGCGGGAGGCGACTTACACATACGCAGTATTTT
len: 14; abundance: .; v_gene: TRBV18; d_gene: TRBD1; j_gene: TRBJ1-1; CDR3aa: CASSPLQGATEAFF; CDR3nt: TGTGCCAGCTCACCTTTACAGGGGGCTACTGAAGCTTTCTTT
len: 18; abundance: few; v_gene: TRBV6-1; d_gene: TRBD2; j_gene: TRBJ2-7; CDR3aa: CASSEVGKGLAGFYEQYF; CDR3nt: TGTGCCAGCAGTGAAGTCGGGAAGGGACTAGCGGGATTTTACGAGCAGTACTTC
len: 15; abundance: .; v_gene: TRBV5-6; d_gene: .; j_gene: TRBJ1-3; CDR3aa: CASSLAPRSGNTIYF; CDR3nt: TGTGCCAGCAGCTTGGCCCCCCGCTCTGGAAACACCATATATTTT
len: 15; abundance: .; v_gene: TRBV5-6; d_gene: .; j_gene: TRBJ2-5; CDR3aa: CASSLYTAGQETQYF; CDR3nt: TGTGCCAGCAGCTTGTATACAGCGGGCCAAGAGACCCAGTACTTC
len: 15; abundance: .; v_gene: TRBV6-6; d_gene: TRBD1; j_gene: TRBJ1-2; CDR3aa: CASLGNRGRGYGYTF; CDR3nt: TGTGCCAGCCTCGGAAACAGGGGGCGCGGCTATGGCTACACCTTC
len: 15; abundance: .; v_gene: TRBV28; d_gene: .; j_gene: TRBJ1-2; CDR3aa: CASTPQARVYYGYTF; CDR3nt: TGTGCCAGCACCCCCCAGGCCAGGGTCTACTATGGCTACACCTTC
len: 13; abundance: .; v_gene: TRBV11-1; d_gene: .; j_gene: TRBJ2-7; CDR3aa: CASSFGHIYEQYF; CDR3nt: TGTGCCAGCAGCTTCGGACATATCTACGAGCAGTACTTC
len: 15; abundance: .; v_gene: TRBV28; d_gene: .; j_gene: TRBJ2-7; CDR3aa: CASSSTRSSSYEQYF; CDR3nt: TGTGCCAGCAGCTCGACGAGGTCTAGCTCCTACGAGCAGTACTTC
len: 15; abundance: few; v_gene: TRBV19; d_gene: TRBD1; j_gene: TRBJ1-4; CDR3aa: CASSPGTATNEKLFF; CDR3nt: TGTGCCAGTAGTCCTGGGACAGCAACTAATGAAAAACTGTTTTTT
len: 16; abundance: .; v_gene: TRBV6-5; d_gene: TRBD2; j_gene: TRBJ2-7; CDR3aa: CASSLTGTSGTYEQYF; CDR3nt: TGTGCCAGCAGTTTAACTGGGACTAGCGGGACCTACGAGCAGTACTTC
len: 20; abundance: .; v_gene: TRBV4-1; d_gene: TRBD2; j_gene: TRBJ2-7; CDR3aa: CASSQKTPGLAGGISYEQYF; CDR3nt: TGCGCCAGCAGCCAGAAGACCCCAGGACTAGCGGGAGGAATCTCCTACGAGCAGTACTTC
len: 20; abundance: .; v_gene: TRBV4-2; d_gene: .; j_gene: TRBJ1-6; CDR3aa: CASSQDATPGMSSYNSPLHF; CDR3nt: TGTGCCAGCAGCCAAGACGCTACGCCGGGGATGAGCTCCTATAATTCACCCCTCCACTTT
len: 16; abundance: .; v_gene: TRBV6-4; d_gene: .; j_gene: TRBJ2-2; CDR3aa: CASSDSFRTNTGELFF; CDR3nt: TGTGCCAGCAGTGACTCCTTTCGGACTAACACCGGGGAGCTGTTTTTT
len: 15; abundance: .; v_gene: TRBV23-1; d_gene: .; j_gene: TRBJ1-2; CDR3aa: CASSQGRGSGYGYTF; CDR3nt: TGCGCCAGCAGTCAAGGGAGGGGATCGGGCTATGGCTACACCTTC
len: 15; abundance: once; v_gene: TRBV7-3; d_gene: TRBD1; j_gene: TRBJ1-3; CDR3aa: CASSLGQGWGNTIYF; CDR3nt: TGTGCCAGCAGCTTAGGACAGGGGTGGGGAAACACCATATATTTT
len: 14; abundance: .; v_gene: TRBV6-1; d_gene: TRBD1; j_gene: TRBJ2-3; CDR3aa: CASRKGQGGDTQYF; CDR3nt: TGTGCCAGTAGAAAGGGACAGGGTGGCGATACGCAGTATTTT
len: 13; abundance: .; v_gene: TRBV6-5; d_gene: .; j_gene: TRBJ1-2; CDR3aa: CAISPARTGGYTF; CDR3nt: TGTGCCATTTCGCCTGCCAGGACGGGGGGCTACACCTTC
len: 13; abundance: .; v_gene: TRBV6-5; d_gene: .; j_gene: TRBJ1-1; CDR3aa: CASSYAGNTEAFF; CDR3nt: TGTGCCAGCAGTTACGCCGGGAACACTGAAGCTTTCTTT
len: 15; abundance: .; v_gene: TRBV7-9; d_gene: .; j_gene: TRBJ2-7; CDR3aa: CASSLHTDPTYEQYF; CDR3nt: TGTGCCAGCAGCTTACATACAGACCCAACCTACGAGCAGTACTTC
len: 11; abundance: .; v_gene: TRBV21-1; d_gene: .; j_gene: TRBJ2-7; CDR3aa: CATRPAGEQYF; CDR3nt: TGTGCCACCAGACCCGCAGGGGAGCAGTACTTC
len: 14; abundance: .; v_gene: TRBV15; d_gene: .; j_gene: TRBJ2-2; CDR3aa: CATSTDSYTGELFF; CDR3nt: TGTGCCACCAGCACCGATAGTTACACCGGGGAGCTGTTTTTT
len: 16; abundance: few; v_gene: TRBV5-5; d_gene: .; j_gene: TRBJ1-5; CDR3aa: CASSSRQVGSNQPQHF; CDR3nt: TGTGCCAGCAGCTCTAGACAGGTTGGGAGCAATCAGCCCCAGCATTTT
len: 14; abundance: few; v_gene: TRBV7-6; d_gene: .; j_gene: TRBJ2-5; CDR3aa: CASSLTGRKETQYF; CDR3nt: TGTGCCAGCAGCTTGACAGGGAGGAAGGAGACCCAGTACTTC
len: 16; abundance: .; v_gene: TRBV7-9; d_gene: .; j_gene: TRBJ1-6; CDR3aa: CASTTLGERYNSPLHF; CDR3nt: TGTGCCAGCACCACCCTCGGAGAGCGTTATAATTCACCCCTCCACTTT
len: 13; abundance: .; v_gene: TRBV7-3; d_gene: .; j_gene: TRBJ1-1; CDR3aa: CASSSTGGLEAFF; CDR3nt: TGTGCCAGCAGCTCAACGGGAGGCCTTGAAGCTTTCTTT
len: 16; abundance: .; v_gene: TRBV6-5; d_gene: TRBD1; j_gene: TRBJ2-5; CDR3aa: CASSYQLTGAGETQYF; CDR3nt: TGTGCCAGCAGTTACCAACTTACAGGGGCCGGGGAGACCCAGTACTTC